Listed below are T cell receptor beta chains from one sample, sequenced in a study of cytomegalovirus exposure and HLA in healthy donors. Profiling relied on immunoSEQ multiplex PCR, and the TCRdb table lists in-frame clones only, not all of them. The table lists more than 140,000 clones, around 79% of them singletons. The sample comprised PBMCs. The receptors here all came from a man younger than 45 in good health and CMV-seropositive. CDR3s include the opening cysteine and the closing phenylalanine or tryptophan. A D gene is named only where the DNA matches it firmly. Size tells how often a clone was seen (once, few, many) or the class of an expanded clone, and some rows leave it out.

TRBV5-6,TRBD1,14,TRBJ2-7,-,TGTGCCAGCAGCTTGGGCAGGGGGCGGTACGAGCAGTACTTC,CASSLGRGRYEQYF
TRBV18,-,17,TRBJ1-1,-,TGTGCCAGCTCACCGATTCGAGTTACAGGGTGGACCTCGGAAGCTTTCTTT,CASSPIRVTGWTSEAFF
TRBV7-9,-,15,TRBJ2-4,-,TGTGCCAGCAGCACGACAGCCTCTGCCGAAAACAGTCAGTACTTC,CASSTTASAENSQYF
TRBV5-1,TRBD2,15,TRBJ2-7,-,TGCGCCAGCAGCTTAAGGCGGGAGGGTATGGACGAGCAGTACTTC,CASSLRREGMDEQYF
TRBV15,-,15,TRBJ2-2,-,TGTGCCACCAGCAGAGATCAGGGGATCCCCGGGGAGCTGTTTTTT,CATSRDQGIPGELFF
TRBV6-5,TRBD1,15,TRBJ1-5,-,TGTGCCAGCAGTTCCGGGACAGGGGGTCCTCAGCCCCAGCATTTT,CASSSGTGGPQPQHF
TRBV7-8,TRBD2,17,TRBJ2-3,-,TGTGCCAGCAGCTTGGGGCTAGCGGGGGACAGCACAGATACGCAGTATTTT,CASSLGLAGDSTDTQYF
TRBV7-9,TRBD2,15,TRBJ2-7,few,TGTGCCAGCAGCGTCCGCGATAGCGGGAGTTACGAGCAGTACTTC,CASSVRDSGSYEQYF
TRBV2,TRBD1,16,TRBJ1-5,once,TGTGCCAGCAGGGGTCCGGGACAGTCCTCCAATCAGCCCCAGCATTTT,CASRGPGQSSNQPQHF
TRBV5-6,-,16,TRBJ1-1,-,TGTGCCAGCAGCCCCCAGGGCTTTCTCAGTCGCAGTGAAGCTTTCTTT,CASSPQGFLSRSEAFF
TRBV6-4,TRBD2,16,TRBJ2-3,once,TGTGCCAGCAGCTCCGGACTAGCGGGGGACACAGATACGCAGTATTTT,CASSSGLAGDTDTQYF
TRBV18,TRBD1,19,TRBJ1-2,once,TGTGCCAGCTCACCACCGAATGGGGGGACAGGGGTGCCCTTAGGCGGCTACACCTTC,CASSPPNGGTGVPLGGYTF
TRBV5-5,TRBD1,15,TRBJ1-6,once,TGTGCCAGCAGCCCGGGACAGGGTTACGGTTCACCCCTCCACTTT,CASSPGQGYGSPLHF
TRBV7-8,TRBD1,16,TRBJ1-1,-,TGTGCCAGCAGCTTAGTATTGGACAGGCTGAACACTGAAGCTTTCTTT,CASSLVLDRLNTEAFF
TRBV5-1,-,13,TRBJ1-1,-,TGCGCCAGCAGCGAACCGGGGGGCACTGAAGCTTTCTTT,CASSEPGGTEAFF
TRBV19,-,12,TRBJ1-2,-,TGTGCCAGCGAAAGGCAGGGCCGTGACTACACCTTC,CASERQGRDYTF
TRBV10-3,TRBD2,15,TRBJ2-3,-,TGTGCCATCAGTGGGGTAGCGGGGGGTAGAGATACGCAGTATTTT,CAISGVAGGRDTQYF
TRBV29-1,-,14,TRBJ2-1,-,TGCAGCGTTTTCGGGGGAACTACCTACAATGAGCAGTTCTTC,CSVFGGTTYNEQFF
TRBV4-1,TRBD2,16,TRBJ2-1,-,TGCGCCAGCAGCCAAGAGGGACTAGCACTCTACAATGAGCAGTTCTTC,CASSQEGLALYNEQFF
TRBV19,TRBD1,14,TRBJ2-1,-,TGTGCCAGCGCAGACAGGGGTACCTACAATGAGCAGTTCTTC,CASADRGTYNEQFF
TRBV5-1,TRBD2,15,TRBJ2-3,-,TGCGCCAGCTCCCCCGTAGCGGGGGTGGCAGATACGCAGTATTTT,CASSPVAGVADTQYF
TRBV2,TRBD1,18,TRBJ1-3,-,TGTGCCAGCAACCGACAGGGACGAAATTTCATCAGTGGAAACACCATATATTTT,CASNRQGRNFISGNTIYF
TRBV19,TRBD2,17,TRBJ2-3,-,TGTGCCAGTAGTATCCAAGGGACTAGCGGGAGGGCAGATACGCAGTATTTT,CASSIQGTSGRADTQYF